This TCR beta chain was captured by sequencing in a study of cytomegalovirus exposure and HLA in healthy donors. Study-wide findings and caveats: A list of around 160 TCR beta chains associated with cytomegalovirus was given.

Comment on this clone: The antigen is not known.

V lost 0 bases, J lost 4 bases, and 11 bases lay in between. The CDR3 is made up of 15 amino acids. The germline CDR1 and CDR2 sequences are MGHRA and YSYEKL. TCRdb's copy holds only in-frame clones and misses some; the assay was immunoSEQ multiplex PCR. The top ten hold around 5.1% of the sample, which has around 120,000 clones, around 88% seen once. J is TRBJ2-3 and V is TRBV4-1; D is possibly TRBD2 (5 bases). The TCR comes from a man younger than 30 in good health and CMV-seronegative. The sample comprised PBMCs. CDR3 nucleotide sequence: TGCGCCAGCAGCCAAGATGAGGACGGGGCAGATACGCAGTATTTT. This translates into CASSQDEDGADTQYF.